Included here is one T cell receptor (beta chain) sequence, with context. This sample includes further DNA sequences coding for the same CDR3. The data stem from a study of blood T cell repertoires in COVID-19. Assay used: immunoSEQ multiplex PCR; TCRdb lists only in-frame clones, some missing. This sample has 75,000 to 95,000 clones, with around 87% found just once. Trimming cost V 6 bases and J 8 bases; bases outside gene matches: 7. The CDR3 runs 14 residues. Germline V CDR1 and CDR2: SNHLY, FYNNEI. Material: peripheral blood. The receptor comes from a human donor in a cohort sampled during active COVID-19. J is TRBJ1-2 and V is TRBV2; 12 nucleotides match TRBD1. In DNA, the CDR3 is TGTGCCAGCAGACCGGGACAGGGGGCGCACGGCTACACCTTC. Protein sequence: CASRPGQGAHGYTF. The full variable domain, in which reference TRBV2 and TRBJ1-2 provide the parts outside the CDR3, is EPEVTQTPSHQVTQMGQEVILRCVPISNHLYFYWYRQILGQKVEFLVSFYNNEISEKSEIFDDQFSVERPDGSNFTLKIRSTKLEDSAMYFCASRPGQGAHGYTFGSGTRLTVV.